This T cell receptor (beta chain) stems from a study of T-cell memory formation after mild COVID-19. Whole-study findings and limits: The appearance of some responding clones in pre-infection memory suggested that cross-reactive memory joined.

In its sample, this clonotype was seen many times. Antigen: not known. A read error may produce the germline difference seen at one junction end. Germline CDR1 SGHRS, CDR2 YFSETQ. The CDR3 consists of 14 residues. TCRdb recomputed calls from the 5' RACE reads with MiXCR, one row per CDR3 protein. Here the sample spans roughly 300,000 distinct CDR3 sequences, about 13% being singletons. The receptor was derived from a young man who had mild COVID-19 (a few samples of this study predate the infection). Cell type and time point are not known. What was sequenced was PBMCs or a T cell subset sorted from them (not recorded which). The genes are TRBV5-1 and TRBJ2-5, with 8 bases aligning to TRBD2. The CDR3 spells CASSLTSGQETQYF. DNA for the CDR3: TGTGCCAGCAGCTTAACTAGCGGCCAAGAGACCCAGTACTTC.